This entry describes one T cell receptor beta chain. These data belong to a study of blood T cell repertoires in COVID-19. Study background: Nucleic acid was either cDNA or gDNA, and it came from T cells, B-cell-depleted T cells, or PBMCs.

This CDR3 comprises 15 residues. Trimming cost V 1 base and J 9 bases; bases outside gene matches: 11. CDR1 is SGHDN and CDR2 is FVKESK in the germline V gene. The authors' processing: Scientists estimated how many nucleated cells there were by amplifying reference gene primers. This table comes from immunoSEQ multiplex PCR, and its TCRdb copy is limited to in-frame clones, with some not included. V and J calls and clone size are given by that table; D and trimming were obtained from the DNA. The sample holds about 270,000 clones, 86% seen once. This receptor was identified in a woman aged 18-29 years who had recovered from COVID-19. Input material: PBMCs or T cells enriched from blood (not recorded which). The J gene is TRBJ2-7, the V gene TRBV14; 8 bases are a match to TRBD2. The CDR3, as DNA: TGTGCCAGCAGCCAAGTGGGACTAGAGATTGGTGTGCAGTACTTC. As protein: CASSQVGLEIGVQYF.